This T cell receptor beta chain originates from a study of T cells in Graves' hyperthyroidism and ophthalmopathy. Amplification targeted TCR beta CDR3 regions from RNA transcripts. In the first-round RT-PCR of the TCR CDR3, the HTBI primer set was used. Each CDR3 protein is one row after TCRdb ran MiXCR on the multiplex PCR reads. The sample consists of about 350,000 distinct CDR3 sequences, roughly 15% of them appearing once. The V and J ends lost 5 bases and 4 bases respectively, with 11 bases between them. Germline loops: CDR1 GTSNPN, CDR2 SVGIG (reference sequence). The CDR3 length is 13 residues.

The TCR was taken from a woman between 55 and 75 years old with Graves' ophthalmopathy. The sample taken for sequencing was blood. V usage is TRBV30 and J usage is TRBJ2-2; D uncertain. The CDR3, as DNA: TGTGCCTGGTCGTTACACGGCACCGGGGAGCTGTTTTTT. This translates into CAWSLHGTGELFF.